What follows describes a single T cell receptor beta chain. The V and J ends lost 8 bases and 0 bases respectively, with 5 bases between them. In germline, CDR1 is ENHRY, CDR2 SYGVKD. The CDR3 covers 11 residues. Original analysis: Cell counts per sample came from amplifying reference gene primers. Some clones are missing from TCRdb's copy, which holds only in-frame ones; the method was immunoSEQ multiplex PCR. V and J calls and clone size are those listed in that table; D and trimming were worked out from the DNA. This sample has about 210,000 clones; about 90% occur once, and the top ten carry approximately 1.5%. The data are from a study of blood T cell repertoires in COVID-19. Study-wide background: COVID-19 samples collected from the United States, Italy and Spain covered acute and convalescent phases. Sample material is recorded as cDNA or gDNA derived from T cells, B-cell-depleted T cells, or PBMCs.

Sequenced material: peripheral blood. This receptor was identified in a man aged 18 to 29 with active or convalescent COVID-19. The V gene is TRBV10-3, the J gene TRBJ2-7; tentative D call: TRBD1 (5 bases). This CDR3 reads CAIGASYEQYF. Written as DNA, the CDR3 is TGTGCCATCGGGGCCTCCTACGAGCAGTACTTC.